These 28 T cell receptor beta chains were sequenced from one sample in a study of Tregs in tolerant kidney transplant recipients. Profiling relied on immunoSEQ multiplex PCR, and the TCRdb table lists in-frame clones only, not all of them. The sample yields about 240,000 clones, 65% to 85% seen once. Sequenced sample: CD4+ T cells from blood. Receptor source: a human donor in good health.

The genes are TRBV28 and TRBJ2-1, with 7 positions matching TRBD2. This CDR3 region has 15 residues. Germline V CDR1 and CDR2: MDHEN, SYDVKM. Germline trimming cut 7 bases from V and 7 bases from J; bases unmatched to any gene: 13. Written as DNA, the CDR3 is TGTGCCAGCACCTCCATCGGGGAGGGTTGGAATGAGCAGTTCTTC. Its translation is CASTSIGEGWNEQFF.

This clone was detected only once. For the CDR3, the DNA is TGTGCCAGCAGCTTCAACACCCTAGCGGGAAACTACGAGCAGTACTTC. This codes for CASSFNTLAGNYEQYF. The V gene is TRBV7-2, the J gene TRBJ2-7; 9 bases match TRBD2. CDR1 is SGHTA and CDR2 is FQGNSA in the germline V gene. V shed 3 bases, J shed 3 bases, and the junction held 9 bases outside the gene matches. The CDR3 runs 16 residues.

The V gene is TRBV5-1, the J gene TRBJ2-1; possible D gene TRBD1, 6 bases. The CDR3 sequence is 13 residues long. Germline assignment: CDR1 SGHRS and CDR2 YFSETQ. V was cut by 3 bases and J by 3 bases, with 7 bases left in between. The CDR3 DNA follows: TGCGCCAGCAGCTCGGACAGCTACAATGAGCAGTTCTTC. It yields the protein CASSSDSYNEQFF.

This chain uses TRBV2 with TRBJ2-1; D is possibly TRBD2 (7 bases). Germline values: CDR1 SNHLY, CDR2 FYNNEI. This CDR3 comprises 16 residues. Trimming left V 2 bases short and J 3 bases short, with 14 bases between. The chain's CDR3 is CASSESGGGRYNEQFF. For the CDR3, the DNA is TGTGCCAGCAGTGAATCGGGGGGCGGCCGCTACAATGAGCAGTTCTTC.

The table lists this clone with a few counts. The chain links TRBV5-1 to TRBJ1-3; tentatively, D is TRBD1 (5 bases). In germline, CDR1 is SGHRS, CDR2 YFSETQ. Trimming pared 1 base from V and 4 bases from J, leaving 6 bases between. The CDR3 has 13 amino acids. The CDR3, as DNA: TGCGCCAGCAGCTTGTACAGGGGAAACACCATATATTTT. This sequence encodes CASSLYRGNTIYF.

DNA of the CDR3: TGTGCCAGTAGCCCTTCCCAGACAGGAACCTCGCGCGAGCAGTACTTC. It specifies CASSPSQTGTSREQYF. V is TRBV19 and J is TRBJ2-7, with D possibly matching TRBD1 (6 bases). This CDR3 comprises 16 residues. Trimming shortened V by 6 bases and J by 6 bases, and 24 bases separated the two germline ends. Germline CDR1 is LNHDA and CDR2 is SQIVND (reference sequence).

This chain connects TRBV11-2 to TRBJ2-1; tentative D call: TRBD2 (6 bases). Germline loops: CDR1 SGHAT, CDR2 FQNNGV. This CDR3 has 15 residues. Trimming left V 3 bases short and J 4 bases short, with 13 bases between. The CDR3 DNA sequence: TGTGCCAGCAGCTTTGTCGGGAGAGGGTACAATGAGCAGTTCTTC. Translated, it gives CASSFVGRGYNEQFF.

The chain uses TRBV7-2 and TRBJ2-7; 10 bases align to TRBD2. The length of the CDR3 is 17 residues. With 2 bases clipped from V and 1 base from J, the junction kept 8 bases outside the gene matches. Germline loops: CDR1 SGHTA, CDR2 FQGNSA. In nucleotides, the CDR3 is TGTGCCAGCAGCTTACGCAAAGCGGGAGGGGGGTCCTACGAGCAGTACTTC. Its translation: CASSLRKAGGGSYEQYF.

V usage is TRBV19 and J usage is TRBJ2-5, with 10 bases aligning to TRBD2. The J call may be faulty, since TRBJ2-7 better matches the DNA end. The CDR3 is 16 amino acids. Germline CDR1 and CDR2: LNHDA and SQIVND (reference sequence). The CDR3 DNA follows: TGTGCCAGTAGTAGAGCCGGGACTAGCGTTCGCTACGAGCAGTACTTC. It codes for CASSRAGTSVRYEQYF.

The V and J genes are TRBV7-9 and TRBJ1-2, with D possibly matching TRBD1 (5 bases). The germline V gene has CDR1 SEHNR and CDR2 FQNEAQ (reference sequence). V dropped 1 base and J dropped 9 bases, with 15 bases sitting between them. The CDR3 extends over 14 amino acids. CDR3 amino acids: CASSLEGRAERYTF. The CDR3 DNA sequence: TGTGCCAGCAGCTTAGAGGGCAGGGCAGAGCGCTACACCTTC.

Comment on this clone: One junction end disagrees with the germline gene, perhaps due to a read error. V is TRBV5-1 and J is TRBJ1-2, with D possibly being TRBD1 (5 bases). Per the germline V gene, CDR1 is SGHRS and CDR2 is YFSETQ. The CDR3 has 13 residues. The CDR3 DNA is TGCGCCAGCCGGGACCGAATTAACTATGGCTACATCTTC. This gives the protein CASRDRINYGYIF. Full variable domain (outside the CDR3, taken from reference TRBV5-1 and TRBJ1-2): KAGVTQTPRYLIKTRGQQVTLSCSPISGHRSVSWYQQTPGQGLQFLFEYFSETQRNKGNFPGRFSGRQFSNSRSEMNVSTLELGDSALYLCASRDRINYGYIFGSGTRLTVV.

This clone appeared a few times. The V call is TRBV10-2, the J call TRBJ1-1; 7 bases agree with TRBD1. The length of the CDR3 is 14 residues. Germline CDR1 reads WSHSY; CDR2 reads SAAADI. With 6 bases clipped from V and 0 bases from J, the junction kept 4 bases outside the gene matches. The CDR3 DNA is TGCGCCAGCAGAAAGGACAGGCTGAACACTGAAGCTTTCTTT. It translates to CASRKDRLNTEAFF.

The DNA for the CDR3 is TGTGCCAGCATTCAGCCCGGCTCGGATGGCTACACCTTC. It codes for CASIQPGSDGYTF. The chain combines TRBV6-5 with TRBJ1-2, with unresolved D. The length of the CDR3 is 13 residues. V lost 7 bases and J lost 6, with 15 bases in between. The germline gives CDR1 MNHEY, CDR2 SVGAGI.

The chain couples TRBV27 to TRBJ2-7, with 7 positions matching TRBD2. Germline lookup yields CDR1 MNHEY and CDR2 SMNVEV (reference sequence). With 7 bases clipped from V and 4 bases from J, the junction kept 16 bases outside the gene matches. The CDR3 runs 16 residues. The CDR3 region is CASTRMAASGRYEQYF. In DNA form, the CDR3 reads TGTGCCAGCACACGTATGGCGGCTAGCGGACGGTACGAGCAGTACTTC.

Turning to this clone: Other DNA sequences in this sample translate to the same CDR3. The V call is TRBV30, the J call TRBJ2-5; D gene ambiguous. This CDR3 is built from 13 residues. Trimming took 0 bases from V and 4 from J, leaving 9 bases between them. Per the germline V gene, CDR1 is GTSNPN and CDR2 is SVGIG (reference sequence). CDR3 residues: CAWSVNPGETQYF. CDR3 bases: TGTGCCTGGAGTGTAAATCCCGGAGAGACCCAGTACTTC.

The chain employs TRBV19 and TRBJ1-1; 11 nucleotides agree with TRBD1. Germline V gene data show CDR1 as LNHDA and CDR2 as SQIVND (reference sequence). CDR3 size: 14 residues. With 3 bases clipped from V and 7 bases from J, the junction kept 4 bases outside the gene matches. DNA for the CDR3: TGTGCCAGTAGTATCCGGACAGGGGGCTTTGAAGCTTTCTTT. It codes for CASSIRTGGFEAFF.

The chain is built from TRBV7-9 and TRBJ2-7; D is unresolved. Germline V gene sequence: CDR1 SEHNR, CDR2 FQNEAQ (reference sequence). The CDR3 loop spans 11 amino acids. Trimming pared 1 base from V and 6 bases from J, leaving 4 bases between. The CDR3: CASSLGTEQYF. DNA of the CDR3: TGTGCCAGCAGCTTAGGAACCGAGCAGTACTTC.

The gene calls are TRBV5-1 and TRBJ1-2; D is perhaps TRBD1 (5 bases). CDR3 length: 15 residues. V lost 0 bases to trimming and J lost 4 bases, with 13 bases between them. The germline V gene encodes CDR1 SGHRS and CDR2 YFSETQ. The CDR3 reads CASSLGYRDGYGYTF. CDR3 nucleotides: TGCGCCAGCAGCTTGGGCTACCGGGACGGCTATGGCTACACCTTC.

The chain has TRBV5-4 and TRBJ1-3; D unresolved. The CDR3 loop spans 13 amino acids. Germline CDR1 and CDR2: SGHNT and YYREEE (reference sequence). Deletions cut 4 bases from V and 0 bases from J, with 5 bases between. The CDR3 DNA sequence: TGTGCCAGCAGCCTGATCTCTGGAAACACCATATATTTT. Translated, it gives CASSLISGNTIYF.

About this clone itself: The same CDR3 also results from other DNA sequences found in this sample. The CDR3 DNA follows: TGTGCCAGCAGCTTAGGACAGGGCCTTAGTGGAAACACCATATATTTT. It is translated as CASSLGQGLSGNTIYF. The gene calls are TRBV7-6 and TRBJ1-3; TRBD1 matches 7 bases. CDR3 length: 16 amino acids. In germline, CDR1 is SGHVS, CDR2 FNYEAQ. V shed 1 base, J shed 3 bases, and the junction held 6 bases outside the gene matches.

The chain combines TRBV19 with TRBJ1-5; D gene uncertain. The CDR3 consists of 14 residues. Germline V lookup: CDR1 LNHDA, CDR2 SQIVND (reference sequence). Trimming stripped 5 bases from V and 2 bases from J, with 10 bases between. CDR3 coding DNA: TGTGCCAGTAGTCCCTGGGAGGGCAATCAGCCCCAGCATTTT. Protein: CASSPWEGNQPQHF.

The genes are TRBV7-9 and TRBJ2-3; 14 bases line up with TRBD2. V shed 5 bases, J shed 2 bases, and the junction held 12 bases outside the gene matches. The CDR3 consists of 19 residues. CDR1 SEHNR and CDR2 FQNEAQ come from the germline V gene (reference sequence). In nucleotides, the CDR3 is TGTGCCAGCAGCCGGACTAGCGGGGGGACCGCGAGGCCCACAGATACGCAGTATTTT. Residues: CASSRTSGGTARPTDTQYF.

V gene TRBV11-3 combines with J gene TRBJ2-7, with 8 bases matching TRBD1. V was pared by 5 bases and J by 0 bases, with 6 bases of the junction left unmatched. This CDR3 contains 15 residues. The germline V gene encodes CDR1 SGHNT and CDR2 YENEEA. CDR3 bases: TGTGCCAGCAGCCCCCGGGACAGGTGCTCCTACGAGCAGTACTTC. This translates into CASSPRDRCSYEQYF.

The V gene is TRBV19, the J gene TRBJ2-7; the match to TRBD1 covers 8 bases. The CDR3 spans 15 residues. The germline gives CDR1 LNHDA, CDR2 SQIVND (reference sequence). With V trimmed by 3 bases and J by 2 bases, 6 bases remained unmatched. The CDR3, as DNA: TGTGCCAGTAGTATCCCCGGGACAGGAGCCTACGAGCAGTACTTC. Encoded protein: CASSIPGTGAYEQYF.

In DNA form, the CDR3 reads TGTGCCAGTAGGACTAGCGGGAGCTCCTACGAGCAGTACTTC. As protein: CASRTSGSSYEQYF. The rearrangement joins TRBV19 to TRBJ2-7; 12 nucleotides align to TRBD2. Losses at the gene ends were 6 bases for V and 0 bases for J; bases not matched to a gene: 0. This CDR3 is 14 amino acids long. CDR1 LNHDA and CDR2 SQIVND come from the germline V gene (reference sequence). The entire variable domain, with the rest obtained from reference TRBV19 and TRBJ2-7, is as follows: DGGITQSPKYLFRKEGQNVTLSCEQNLNHDAMYWYRQDPGQGLRLIYYSQIVNDFQKGDIAEGYSVSREKKESFPLTVTSAQKNPTAFYLCASRTSGSSYEQYFGPGTRLTVT.

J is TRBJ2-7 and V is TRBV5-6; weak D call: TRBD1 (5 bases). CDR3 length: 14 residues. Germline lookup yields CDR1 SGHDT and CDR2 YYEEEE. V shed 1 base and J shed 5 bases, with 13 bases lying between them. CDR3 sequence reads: CASSLRQLRNEQYF. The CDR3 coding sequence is TGTGCCAGCAGCTTGAGACAGCTAAGGAACGAGCAGTACTTC.

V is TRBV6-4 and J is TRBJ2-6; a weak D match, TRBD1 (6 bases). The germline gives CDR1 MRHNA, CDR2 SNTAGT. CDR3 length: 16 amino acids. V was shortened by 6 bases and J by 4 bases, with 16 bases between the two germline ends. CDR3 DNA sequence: TGTGCCAGCAGCCGAGCAGGGGAAGGGGGGGCCAACGTCCTGACTTTC. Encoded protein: CASSRAGEGGANVLTF.

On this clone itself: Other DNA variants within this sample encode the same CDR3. In DNA, the CDR3 is TGTGCCACCCAAGAGAGCTACGAGCAGTACTTC. Translation gives CATQESYEQYF. V usage is TRBV15 and J usage is TRBJ2-7; D gene ambiguous. Germline loops: CDR1 LNHNV, CDR2 YYDKDF (reference sequence). This CDR3 spans 11 amino acids. V was trimmed by 8 bases and J by 3 bases, leaving 8 bases between them.